This T cell receptor beta chain was sequenced during a study of identical twins. A single record per CDR3 protein comes from TCRdb applying MiXCR to the 5' RACE reads. The table includes around 670,000 distinct CDR3 sequences, 5.5% to 7.5% detected once. Trimming took 3 bases from V and 4 from J, leaving 11 bases between them. Germline lookup yields CDR1 DFQATT and CDR2 SNEGSKA (reference sequence). This CDR3 is 13 amino acids long. The table lists this clonotype with many counts. What was sequenced was naive T cells sorted from blood. The chain couples TRBV20-1 to TRBJ2-3, with D possibly matching TRBD2 (5 bases). The source is a man aged 18 to 29 in good health. The DNA of the CDR3 is TGCAGTGCTAGCCGGGGAAGCGCAGATACGCAGTATTTT. Translating gives CSASRGSADTQYF.